The 14 T cell receptor beta chains below all came from one sample that was sequenced in a study of cytomegalovirus exposure and HLA in healthy donors. Use of 60 Vbeta and 13 Jbeta primers characterized the PCR. Some clones are missing from TCRdb's copy, which holds only in-frame ones; the method was immunoSEQ multiplex PCR. The sample has 150,000 to 200,000 clones; roughly four fifths are singletons. The sequencing sample was made of PBMCs. The receptors here all came from a man aged 18 to 35 in good health and CMV-seronegative.

This chain links TRBV19 with TRBJ1-6; TRBD1 agrees at 8 bases. Germline CDR1 reads LNHDA; CDR2 reads SQIVND (reference sequence). The CDR3 spans 15 residues. The V and J ends lost 7 bases and 6 bases, in that order; junction bases with no gene match: 8. The CDR3 DNA reads as TGTGCCAGTAACTCTGGGACAGGAACTAATTCACCCCTCCACTTT. It codes for CASNSGTGTNSPLHF.

This clone was found a few times. The rearrangement links TRBV6-5 to TRBJ1-1, with TRBD1 matching 7 bases. Trimming cost V 4 bases and J 4 bases; bases outside gene matches: 3. CDR1 is MNHEY and CDR2 is SVGAGI in the germline V gene. CDR3 length: 13 amino acids. CDR3 amino acids: CASSFDRVTEAFF. DNA of the CDR3: TGTGCCAGCAGTTTCGACAGGGTCACTGAAGCTTTCTTT.

DNA of the CDR3: TGTGCCAGTAGTATTGGGTTGACAGAAGCTTTCTTT. This translates into CASSIGLTEAFF. V gene TRBV19 combines with J gene TRBJ1-1; D gene unclear. V lost 3 bases, J lost 8 bases, and 10 bases lay in between. The CDR3 is 12 amino acids. In germline, CDR1 is LNHDA, CDR2 SQIVND (reference sequence).

The chain recombines TRBV10-3 with TRBJ2-7; TRBD1 matches at 9 bases. V gave up 0 bases and J gave up 6 bases; unmatched junction bases: 9. The length of the CDR3 is 16 residues. The germline V gene encodes CDR1 ENHRY and CDR2 SYGVKD. The CDR3 coding sequence is TGTGCCATCAGTGAGTCGAGGGGGACAGGGACATTCGAGCAGTACTTC. The encoded protein is CAISESRGTGTFEQYF.

The rearrangement links TRBV28 to TRBJ1-2, with D possibly being TRBD1 (6 bases). This CDR3 is built from 14 residues. Trimming shortened V by 1 base and J by 3 bases, and 9 bases separated the two germline ends. Per germline, CDR1 MDHEN and CDR2 SYDVKM. The CDR3 spells CASSLLGHDYGYTF. The CDR3 DNA reads TGTGCCAGCAGTTTATTGGGACACGACTATGGCTACACCTTC.

V gene TRBV7-8 combines with J gene TRBJ2-7, with D tentatively TRBD1 (6 bases). Germline CDR1 is SGHVS and CDR2 is FQNEAQ. Trimming took 5 bases from V and 4 from J, leaving 18 bases between them. The CDR3 is 15 residues long. CDR3 residues: CASSLGMGARYEQYF. In nucleotides, the CDR3 is TGTGCCAGCAGCCTCGGGATGGGGGCGCGTTACGAGCAGTACTTC.

This clone was counted ten times or more. The chain has TRBV5-1 and TRBJ1-6; D uncertain. V lost 2 bases and J 7 bases, leaving 10 bases between the germline ends. This CDR3 has 14 amino acids. Germline V gene data show CDR1 as SGHRS and CDR2 as YFSETQ. The CDR3 DNA sequence: TGCGCCAGCAGCTTTGGGCACGACAATTCACCCCTCCACTTT. This translates into CASSFGHDNSPLHF.

There are a few counts of this clone. V usage is TRBV5-6 and J usage is TRBJ2-1; 8 bases match TRBD2. This CDR3 has 14 residues. The trim removed 4 bases at V and 8 bases at J, leaving 8 bases unmatched. CDR1 is SGHDT and CDR2 is YYEEEE in the germline V gene. This CDR3 reads CASSPAGVWYEQFF. In DNA form, the CDR3 reads TGTGCCAGCAGCCCAGCGGGAGTTTGGTATGAGCAGTTCTTC.

The chain combines TRBV11-3 with TRBJ1-1; perhaps TRBD1 as D (6 bases). This CDR3 region has 16 residues. V was trimmed by 4 bases and J by 2 bases, leaving 17 bases between them. Germline V CDR1 and CDR2: SGHNT, YENEEA. CDR3 nucleotides: TGTGCCAGCAGCTCCAGCATTGCGGGGGGCAACACTGAAGCTTTCTTT. It encodes CASSSSIAGGNTEAFF.

V usage is TRBV9 and J usage is TRBJ2-1; TRBD2 might be the D (5 bases). Trimming removed 3 bases from V and 10 bases from J, with 14 bases in between. This CDR3 region has 13 residues. Germline CDR1 reads SGDLS; CDR2 reads YYNGEE. CDR3 sequence: CASSALGRDEQFF. The CDR3 DNA sequence: TGTGCCAGCAGCGCCCTGGGGAGAGACGAGCAGTTCTTC. Drawing the rest from reference TRBV9 and TRBJ2-1, the complete variable domain is DSGVTQTPKHLITATGQRVTLRCSPRSGDLSVYWYQQSLDQGLQFLIQYYNGEERAKGNILERFSAQQFPDLHSELNLSSLELGDSALYFCASSALGRDEQFFGPGTRLTVL.

J is TRBJ1-6 and V is TRBV18; TRBD1 matches 8 bases. The germline V gene has CDR1 KGHSH and CDR2 LQKENI. The V gene end was trimmed by 6 bases and the J gene end by 10 bases; junction bases not matched to a gene: 8. CDR3 length: 14 residues. The CDR3 DNA reads TGTGCCAGCTCTCCGGACAGGGTTGGGTCACCCCTCCACTTT. This sequence encodes CASSPDRVGSPLHF.

The chain has TRBV21-1 and TRBJ2-1; TRBD1 was called by the table and not checked on the DNA. TRBV21-1 is tagged as a pseudogene. This CDR3 comprises 14 residues. The CDR3 spells CASSRGHAGDEQFF. The CDR3, as DNA: TGTGCCAGCAGCAGGGGACACGCTGGCGATGAGCAGTTCTTC.

In its sample, this clone was seen a few times. The rearrangement joins TRBV28 to TRBJ1-1; 7 bases are a match to TRBD1. The CDR3 length is 13 residues. From germline, CDR1 is MDHEN and CDR2 SYDVKM. The trim removed 5 bases at V and 5 bases at J, leaving 5 bases unmatched. The CDR3 sequence: CASSHTGDTEAFF. As DNA, the CDR3 is TGTGCCAGCAGTCATACAGGGGATACTGAAGCTTTCTTT.

The V gene is TRBV28, the J gene TRBJ2-2; D call uncertain. Trimming took off 7 bases at V and 1 base at J, with 7 bases between the two ends. Germline CDR1 is MDHEN and CDR2 is SYDVKM. The CDR3 is 13 amino acids. For the CDR3, the DNA is TGTGCCAGCAACAGACAGAACACCGGGGAGCTGTTTTTT. It encodes CASNRQNTGELFF.